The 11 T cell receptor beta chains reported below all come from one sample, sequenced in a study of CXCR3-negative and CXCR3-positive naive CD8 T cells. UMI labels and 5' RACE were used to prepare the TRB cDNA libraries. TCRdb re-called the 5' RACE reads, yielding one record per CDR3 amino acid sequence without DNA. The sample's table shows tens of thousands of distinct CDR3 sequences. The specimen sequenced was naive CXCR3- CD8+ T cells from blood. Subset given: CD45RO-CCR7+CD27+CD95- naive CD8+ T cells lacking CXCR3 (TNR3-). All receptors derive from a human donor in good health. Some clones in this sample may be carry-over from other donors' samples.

The CDR3 is CSVGLVSGDTQYF. V usage is TRBV29-1 and J usage is TRBJ2-3; with no DNA, the TCRdb D assignment of TRBD2 cannot be verified. This CDR3 comprises 13 residues. Germline lookup yields CDR1 SQVTM and CDR2 ANQGSEA.

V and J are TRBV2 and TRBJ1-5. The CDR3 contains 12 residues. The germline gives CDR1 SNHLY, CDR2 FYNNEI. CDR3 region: CASSPRGQPQHF.

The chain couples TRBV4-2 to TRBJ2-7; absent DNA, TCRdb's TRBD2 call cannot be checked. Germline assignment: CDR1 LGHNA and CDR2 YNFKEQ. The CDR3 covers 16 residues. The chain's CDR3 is CASSQGEGLEVNEPYF.

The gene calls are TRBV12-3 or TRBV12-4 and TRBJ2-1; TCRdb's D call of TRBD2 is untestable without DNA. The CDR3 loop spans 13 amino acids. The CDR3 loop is CASSYPSGLEQFF.

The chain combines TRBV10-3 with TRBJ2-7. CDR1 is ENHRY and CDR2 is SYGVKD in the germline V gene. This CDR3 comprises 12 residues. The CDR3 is CAISEYSLGQYF.

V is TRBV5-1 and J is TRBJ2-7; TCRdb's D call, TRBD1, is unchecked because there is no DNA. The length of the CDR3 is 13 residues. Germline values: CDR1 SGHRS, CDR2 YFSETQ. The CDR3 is CASRSSGDYEQYF.

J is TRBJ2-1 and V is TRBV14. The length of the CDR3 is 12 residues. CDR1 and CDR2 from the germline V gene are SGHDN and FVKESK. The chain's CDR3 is CASSQVEYEQFF.

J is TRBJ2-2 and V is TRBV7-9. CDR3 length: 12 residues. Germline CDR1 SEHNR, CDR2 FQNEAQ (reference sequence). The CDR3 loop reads CASSFPTGELFF.

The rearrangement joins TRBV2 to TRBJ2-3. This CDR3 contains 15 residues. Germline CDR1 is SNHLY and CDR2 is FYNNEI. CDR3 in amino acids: CASSLGVLITDTQYF.

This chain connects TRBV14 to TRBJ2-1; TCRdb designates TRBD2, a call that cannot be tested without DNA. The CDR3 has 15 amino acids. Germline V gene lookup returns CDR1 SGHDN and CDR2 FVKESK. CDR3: CAGSQASGLYNEQFF.

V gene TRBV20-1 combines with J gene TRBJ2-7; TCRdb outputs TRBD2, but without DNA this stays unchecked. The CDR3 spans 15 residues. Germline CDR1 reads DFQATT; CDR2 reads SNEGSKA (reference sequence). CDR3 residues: CSARRLAGDSYEQYF.